The 29 T cell receptor beta chains listed next were all sequenced from one sample in a study of T cells in Graves' hyperthyroidism and ophthalmopathy (dated by TCRdb to between 2018 and 2020). Libraries were built with multiplex PCR. Sequencing was performed on an Illumina HiSeq 2000. The TCR beta CDR3 regions were amplified from RNA transcripts. The TCR CDR3 was subjected to a first round of RT-PCR using the HTBI primer set and the Qiagen OneStep RT-PCR kit. TCRdb cleaned the public reads at Q25 with fastp, built clones with MiXCR and kept in-frame beta chains. CDR3 protein sequences are deduplicated, and each keeps its most common genes and DNA. This sample has some 250,000 distinct CDR3 sequences in its table, and about 14% of those were observed once. About an eighth of the sample belongs to the ten largest clones. The sample comprised blood. The receptors come from a woman in her thirties or forties with Graves' hyperthyroidism that later progressed to Graves' ophthalmopathy.

The rearrangement links TRBV5-8 to TRBJ1-2; no definite D call. The V and J ends lost 7 bases and 5 bases respectively, with 27 bases between them. The CDR3 is 17 amino acids. CDR1 is SGHTS, CDR2 YDEGEE, per germline. The CDR3 sequence: CASGSTAATGGMYGYTF. CDR3 nucleotide sequence: TGTGCCAGCGGCTCTACAGCCGCCACGGGCGGTATGTATGGCTACACCTTC.

This clonotype occurred many times. The rearrangement joins TRBV28 to TRBJ1-4; D call uncertain. CDR3 length: 14 amino acids. Trimming removed 6 bases from V and 3 bases from J, with 11 bases in between. Germline CDR1 reads MDHEN; CDR2 reads SYDVKM. As DNA, the CDR3 is TGTGCCAGCAGCCCTGGAGAGTCTAATGAAAAACTGTTTTTT. It specifies CASSPGESNEKLFF.

This clonotype was picked up many times. V usage is TRBV7-9 and J usage is TRBJ2-7; D may match TRBD1 or TRBD2 (5 bases each). Germline-derived CDR1 and CDR2 are SEHNR and FQNEAQ (reference sequence). The ends were cut back, 8 bases at V and 3 bases at J, with 14 bases in the middle. This CDR3 contains 13 residues. CDR3 in DNA: TGTGCCAGCCGTCGGGACGGGTACTACGAGCAGTACTTC. It translates to CASRRDGYYEQYF. Combining the CDR3 with reference TRBV7-9 and TRBJ2-7 gives the whole variable domain DTGVSQNPRHKITKRGQNVTFRCDPISEHNRLYWYRQTLGQGPEFLTYFQNEAQLEKSRLLSDRFSAERPKGSFSTLEIQRTEQGDSAMYLCASRRDGYYEQYFGPGTRLTVT.

This clonotype was counted many times. The chain is built from TRBV2 and TRBJ2-7; no definite D call. This CDR3 comprises 13 residues. Trimming pared 1 base from V and 6 bases from J, leaving 10 bases between. Germline V gives CDR1 SNHLY, CDR2 FYNNEI. The CDR3 DNA follows: TGTGCCAGCAGTGAAGGCCTCGGGTCCGAGCAGTACTTC. It yields the protein CASSEGLGSEQYF.

As regards this clonotype: A much more abundant neighbour one base away suggests this may be a read error. The gene calls are TRBV11-2 and TRBJ2-4; TRBD1 or TRBD2 may be the D gene (5 bases each). Per the germline V gene, CDR1 is SGHAT and CDR2 is FQNNGV. This CDR3 has 16 amino acids. The CDR3 sequence is CTNSFTSGLAKNIQYF. CDR3 nucleotides: TGTACCAACAGCTTTACATCGGGGCTGGCCAAAAACATTCAGTACTTC.

This clonotype was observed at least ten times. The V gene is TRBV27, the J gene TRBJ2-7; possible D gene TRBD2, 6 bases. V lost 3 bases to trimming and J lost 4 bases, with 13 bases between them. In germline, CDR1 is MNHEY, CDR2 SMNVEV (reference sequence). There are 14 residues in the CDR3. CDR3 sequence (DNA): TGTGCCAGCAGTTTCGGGGTTGGAGGGTACGAGCAGTACTTC. Translating it yields CASSFGVGGYEQYF.

This clonotype was counted between two and nine times. The CDR3 spells CASSRKFRDRGNEQYF. CDR3 sequence (DNA): TGCGCCAGCAGCCGGAAATTTAGGGACAGGGGAAACGAGCAGTACTTC. The gene calls are TRBV5-1 and TRBJ2-7; 10 bases are shared with TRBD1. Losses at the gene ends were 4 bases for V and 5 bases for J; bases not matched to a gene: 12. Per the germline V gene, CDR1 is SGHRS and CDR2 is YFSETQ. The CDR3 totals 16 residues.

Many counts were recorded for this clonotype. This chain links TRBV28 with TRBJ1-2, with TRBD1 matching over 7 bases. J was trimmed by 4 bases and V by 8 bases; bases with no gene match: 10. The CDR3 length is 14 residues. CDR1 is MDHEN and CDR2 is SYDVKM in the germline V gene. The CDR3 DNA reads TGTGCCAGCCGCTATCCCGGACAGGTCTATGGCTACACCTTC. This sequence encodes CASRYPGQVYGYTF.

At least ten counts were recorded for this clonotype. V usage is TRBV3-1 and J usage is TRBJ2-3, with TRBD2 as a possible D gene (6 bases). Germline CDR1 LGHDT, CDR2 YNNKEL (reference sequence). The V end was cut by 4 bases, the J end by 0 bases, with 14 bases between. CDR3 length: 16 amino acids. CDR3 region: CASSPSAAGSTDTQYF. CDR3 in DNA: TGTGCCAGCAGCCCCTCAGCAGCGGGTAGCACAGATACGCAGTATTTT.

V usage is TRBV7-9 and J usage is TRBJ1-1; D unresolved. Trimming left V 5 bases short and J 4 bases short, with 11 bases between. Per the germline V gene, CDR1 is SEHNR and CDR2 is FQNEAQ (reference sequence). The CDR3 has 13 residues. CDR3 region: CASSHDGSTEAFF. In DNA form, the CDR3 reads TGTGCCAGCAGCCACGACGGTAGCACTGAAGCTTTCTTT. The full variable domain, rest sourced from reference TRBV7-9 and TRBJ1-1, is DTGVSQNPRHKITKRGQNVTFRCDPISEHNRLYWYRQTLGQGPEFLTYFQNEAQLEKSRLLSDRFSAERPKGSFSTLEIQRTEQGDSAMYLCASSHDGSTEAFFGQGTRLTVV.

This clonotype was recorded at least ten times. V and J are TRBV12-5 and TRBJ1-2; a possible D gene is TRBD1 (5 bases). Germline-derived CDR1 and CDR2 are LGHNT and FRNRAP. The CDR3 extends over 16 amino acids. V dropped 0 bases and J dropped 4 bases, with 15 bases sitting between them. In nucleotides, the CDR3 is TGTGCTAGTGGTTTGGTAATCGGACCGGGGGGCTATGGCTACACCTTC. It translates to CASGLVIGPGGYGYTF.

The sample holds a few counts of this clonotype. This chain links TRBV20-1 with TRBJ1-3, with 8 bases lining up with TRBD1. V trimming: 0 bases; J trimming: 0 bases; junction bases outside the gene matches: 7. The CDR3 length is 17 residues. Germline CDR1 and CDR2: DFQATT and SNEGSKA (reference sequence). CDR3 sequence: CSARDLGTGISGNTIYF. CDR3 bases: TGCAGTGCTAGAGATCTCGGGACAGGCATCTCTGGAAACACCATATATTTT.

This clonotype occurred many times. V and J are TRBV2 and TRBJ1-3, with 9 bases aligning to TRBD1. The length of the CDR3 is 17 residues. Germline V gives CDR1 SNHLY, CDR2 FYNNEI. After removal of 0 bases from V and 8 bases from J, the junction contained 11 bases not matched to a gene. The DNA for the CDR3 is TGTGCCAGCAGTGAAGCGCTAATTGGGACAGGGAGGTACACCATATATTTT. Translating it yields CASSEALIGTGRYTIYF.

This clonotype has ten or more counts. The chain has TRBV3-1 and TRBJ2-1; 9 bases match TRBD2. V lost 4 bases and J lost 7; bases outside the gene matches: 5. The germline CDR1 and CDR2 sequences are LGHDT and YNNKEL (reference sequence). The CDR3 is made up of 14 amino acids. The DNA of the CDR3 is TGTGCCAGCAGCCTAGCGGGAGAAAGGAATGAGCAGTTCTTC. Its protein product is CASSLAGERNEQFF.

The gene calls are TRBV20-1 and TRBJ2-1; 7 nucleotides match TRBD1. Germline CDR1 is DFQATT and CDR2 is SNEGSKA (reference sequence). J was trimmed by 5 bases and V by 6 bases; bases with no gene match: 10. The CDR3 length is 14 residues. CDR3 DNA sequence: TGCAGTGCGTGGGACAGCCGAGGACACAATGAGCAGTTCTTC. Translating it yields CSAWDSRGHNEQFF.

This clonotype came up many times. This chain links TRBV6-1 with TRBJ1-6, with TRBD1 matching over 7 bases. The germline gives CDR1 MNHNS, CDR2 SASEGT. The CDR3 spans 16 residues. V lost 7 bases, J lost 2 bases, and 8 bases stayed unmatched. DNA of the CDR3: TGTGCCAGCACACTAGACAGGGTGCCCTATAATTCACCCCTCCACTTT. Residues: CASTLDRVPYNSPLHF.

This clonotype was detected many times. This rearrangement joins TRBV3-1 to TRBJ1-2; D remains unclear. V lost 6 bases to trimming and J lost 6 bases, with 8 bases between them. The CDR3 contains 11 residues. Per the germline V gene, CDR1 is LGHDT and CDR2 is YNNKEL (reference sequence). The CDR3 DNA sequence: TGTGCCAGCAGTGATTTAAATGGCTACACCTTC. Protein: CASSDLNGYTF.

The chain combines TRBV27 with TRBJ2-3; 10 bases are shared with TRBD2. Germline CDR1 reads MNHEY; CDR2 reads SMNVEV (reference sequence). The CDR3 has 20 residues. Trimming cost V 8 bases and J 4 bases; bases outside gene matches: 24. The DNA of the CDR3 is TGTGCCAGCTTTCTAATGCGGGCTAGCGGGAGAATTGGGGGCGCAGATACGCAGTATTTT. This gives the protein CASFLMRASGRIGGADTQYF.

The chain recombines TRBV10-3 with TRBJ2-5; the D is unclear. Trimming took off 8 bases at V and 4 bases at J, with 20 bases between the two ends. CDR3 length: 15 residues. Germline CDR1 and CDR2: ENHRY and SYGVKD. The CDR3 region is CAIGKNRLARETQYF. The CDR3 region has the DNA TGTGCCATCGGGAAAAATCGTTTAGCTAGAGAGACCCAGTACTTC.

The sample holds many counts of this clonotype. The gene calls are TRBV28 and TRBJ1-3, with D perhaps TRBD1 (6 bases). V gave up 5 bases and J gave up 0 bases, with 14 bases separating them. This CDR3 comprises 16 residues. The germline V gene encodes CDR1 MDHEN and CDR2 SYDVKM. Here the CDR3 reads CASSPITGHSGNTIYF. CDR3 DNA sequence: TGTGCCAGCAGTCCAATCACAGGGCACTCTGGAAACACCATATATTTT. Together with reference TRBV28 and TRBJ1-3, the CDR3 gives the full variable domain: DVKVTQSSRYLVKRTGEKVFLECVQDMDHENMFWYRQDPGLGLRLIYFSYDVKMKEKGDIPEGYSVSREKKERFSLILESASTNQTSMYLCASSPITGHSGNTIYFGEGSWLTVV.

This clonotype was seen at least ten times. CDR3 nucleotides: TGCAGTGCTAGAGAGCGGGAGAACTCCTACAATGAGCAGTTCTTC. Translation: CSARERENSYNEQFF. The chain recombines TRBV20-1 with TRBJ2-1, with 7 bases aligning to TRBD2. CDR1 and CDR2 (germline): DFQATT, SNEGSKA (reference sequence). V was clipped by 0 bases and J by 0 bases; unmatched bases: 2. The CDR3 is 15 amino acids.

The sample holds one count of this clonotype. V and J are TRBV6-1 and TRBJ1-1; D gene unclear. CDR3 length: 16 amino acids. V was cut by 3 bases and J by 1 base, with 15 bases left in between. Germline V CDR1 and CDR2: MNHNS, SASEGT. The CDR3 nucleotides read TGTGCCAGCAGTGATTTGGGGTCAAGACCGAACACTGAAGCTTTCTTT. The encoded protein is CASSDLGSRPNTEAFF.

Many counts were recorded for this clonotype. The chain combines TRBV5-5 with TRBJ2-1; no clear D. The V end was cut by 2 bases, the J end by 10 bases, with 16 bases between. Germline CDR1 and CDR2: SGHKS and YYEKEE (reference sequence). This CDR3 has 14 amino acids. The CDR3 is CASSLGPTPREQFF. CDR3 coding DNA: TGTGCCAGCAGCTTAGGACCTACCCCCAGGGAGCAGTTCTTC.

This clonotype occurred many times. The V and J genes are TRBV20-1 and TRBJ2-3; D is perhaps TRBD1 (5 bases). The V and J ends lost 3 bases and 1 base respectively, with 14 bases between them. Germline V lookup: CDR1 DFQATT, CDR2 SNEGSKA (reference sequence). The CDR3 length is 15 residues. CDR3 residues: CSASATVRCTDTQYF. The CDR3 DNA follows: TGCAGTGCTAGCGCGACAGTCCGTTGCACAGATACGCAGTATTTT.

This clonotype was seen ten or more times. This chain uses TRBV5-6 with TRBJ2-1; TRBD2 aligns across 8 bases. J was trimmed by 8 bases and V by 3 bases; bases with no gene match: 10. Germline V CDR1 and CDR2: SGHDT, YYEEEE. This CDR3 spans 15 amino acids. CDR3 protein: CASSSEREYYHEQFF. CDR3 bases: TGTGCCAGCAGCTCTGAGCGGGAGTATTATCATGAGCAGTTCTTC.

This clonotype was seen at least ten times. The rearrangement uses TRBV5-4 and TRBJ2-2; D may match TRBD1 or TRBD2 (5 bases each). Looked up from germline, CDR1 is SGHNT and CDR2 is YYREEE (reference sequence). With 5 bases removed from V and 3 bases from J, the gap between germline ends came to 14 bases. The CDR3 consists of 15 residues. In nucleotides, the CDR3 is TGTGCCAGCAGACAGGACTCTACTTACACCGGGGAGCTGTTTTTT. Amino acid sequence: CASRQDSTYTGELFF.

There are many counts of this clonotype. The CDR3 nucleotides are TGTGCCAGCAGTTTGGCCAGCTATAATGAAAAACTGTTTTTT. Its protein is CASSLASYNEKLFF. This chain joins TRBV28 and TRBJ1-4; D unclear. V dropped 3 bases and J dropped 4 bases, with 9 bases sitting between them. Per the germline V gene, CDR1 is MDHEN and CDR2 is SYDVKM. This CDR3 is built from 14 residues.

V usage is TRBV18 and J usage is TRBJ1-6, with a weak D call TRBD1 (5 bases). This CDR3 contains 14 residues. Germline V gene sequence: CDR1 KGHSH, CDR2 LQKENI. The V end was cut by 5 bases, the J end by 14 bases, with 19 bases between. CDR3 region: CASSAGRDLSTLHF. CDR3 DNA sequence: TGTGCCAGCTCAGCCGGACGGGACCTTTCCACCCTCCACTTT.

The chain has TRBV27 and TRBJ2-7; 7 bases agree with TRBD2. V lost 4 bases and J lost 3; bases outside the gene matches: 12. The CDR3 spans 16 residues. From germline, CDR1 is MNHEY and CDR2 SMNVEV (reference sequence). As DNA, the CDR3 is TGTGCCAGCAGTTCCCTCCAGGGAGGGATGGTCTACGAGCAGTACTTC. Translating it yields CASSSLQGGMVYEQYF.